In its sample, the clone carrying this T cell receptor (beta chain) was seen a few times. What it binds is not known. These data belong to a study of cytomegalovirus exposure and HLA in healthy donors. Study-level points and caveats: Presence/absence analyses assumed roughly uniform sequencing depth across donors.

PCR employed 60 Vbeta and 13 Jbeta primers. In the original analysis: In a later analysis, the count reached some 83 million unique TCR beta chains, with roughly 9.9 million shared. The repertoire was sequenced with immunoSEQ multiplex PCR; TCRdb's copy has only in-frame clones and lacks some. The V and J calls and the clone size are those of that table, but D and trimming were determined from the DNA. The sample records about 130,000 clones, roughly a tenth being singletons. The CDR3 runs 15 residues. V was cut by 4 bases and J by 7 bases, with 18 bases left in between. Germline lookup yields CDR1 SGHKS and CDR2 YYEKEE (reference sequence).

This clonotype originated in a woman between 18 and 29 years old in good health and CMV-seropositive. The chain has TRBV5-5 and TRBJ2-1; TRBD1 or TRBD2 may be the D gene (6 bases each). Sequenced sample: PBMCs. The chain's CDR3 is CASSMDSGGWNEQFF. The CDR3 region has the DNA TGTGCCAGCAGCATGGACAGTGGGGGGTGGAATGAGCAGTTCTTC.